This is a list of T cell receptor beta chains from one sample in a study of blood T cells in healthy people across ages. MiXCR was run by TCRdb on the 5' RACE reads, yielding one entry per CDR3 protein. The sample carries 710,000 or so distinct CDR3 sequences, 20% to 25% recorded once. The sample comprised blood. Receptors originate from a man aged 65 to 79 in good health. CDR3s include the opening cysteine and the closing phenylalanine or tryptophan. Each record gives: clone size, V gene, CDR3 protein. Expanded clones get a size class; other rows say once, few or many, or leave the size out.

clone size: .
V gene: TRBV6-2/TRBV6-3
CDR3 protein: CASSYGGGSNQPQHF

clone size: .
V gene: TRBV18
CDR3 protein: CASSPMKTGEQYF

clone size: once
V gene: TRBV20-1
CDR3 protein: CSARGLGALNTEAFF

clone size: .
V gene: TRBV5-1
CDR3 protein: CASSPVASGGNEQFF

clone size: .
V gene: TRBV28
CDR3 protein: CASIGQLNEKLFF

clone size: .
V gene: TRBV5-1
CDR3 protein: CASREGTSGTTDTQYF

clone size: .
V gene: TRBV4-1
CDR3 protein: CASSQDSAYTGIVGYTF

clone size: few
V gene: TRBV28
CDR3 protein: CASTPGQNIYGYTF

clone size: .
V gene: TRBV12-3/TRBV12-4
CDR3 protein: CASRPRTRFSYNEQFF

clone size: .
V gene: TRBV24-1
CDR3 protein: CATSGGGLAYNEQFF

clone size: .
V gene: TRBV6-6
CDR3 protein: CASSYPEGLFF

clone size: few
V gene: TRBV6-1
CDR3 protein: CASKLGLPQETQYF

clone size: .
V gene: TRBV18
CDR3 protein: CASSPVRESFNEQFF

clone size: few
V gene: TRBV3-1
CDR3 protein: CASSQAGGRLYEQYF

clone size: .
V gene: TRBV7-9
CDR3 protein: CASSPLESLATNTDTQYF

clone size: many
V gene: TRBV6-5
CDR3 protein: CASSYSEGTEAFF

clone size: .
V gene: TRBV5-1
CDR3 protein: CASRNENEKLFF

clone size: .
V gene: TRBV18
CDR3 protein: CASSPPGRDATNEKLFF

clone size: few
V gene: TRBV7-7
CDR3 protein: CASSAGLAGGQETQYF

clone size: .
V gene: TRBV19
CDR3 protein: CASSDSDGSYNEQFF

clone size: once
V gene: TRBV28
CDR3 protein: CASGPPTGIQYF

clone size: .
V gene: TRBV5-6
CDR3 protein: CASNILTGVKSEAFF

clone size: .
V gene: TRBV24-1
CDR3 protein: CATSRSAEQFF

clone size: .
V gene: TRBV12-3/TRBV12-4
CDR3 protein: CASSRWGSTYEQYF

clone size: .
V gene: TRBV18
CDR3 protein: CASSPSGAYTEAFF

clone size: few
V gene: TRBV29-1
CDR3 protein: CSAIIPGVPQHF

clone size: few
V gene: TRBV20-1
CDR3 protein: CSARAWETQYF

clone size: .
V gene: TRBV6-1
CDR3 protein: CASSLEGGSPSEQFF

clone size: .
V gene: TRBV14
CDR3 protein: CASSQDRTPTGELFF

clone size: many
V gene: TRBV10-3
CDR3 protein: CAISESTQGAHYGYTF

clone size: few
V gene: TRBV11-2
CDR3 protein: CASSSARQGPEAFF

clone size: .
V gene: TRBV7-2
CDR3 protein: CASSFSESYGYTF

clone size: .
V gene: TRBV5-1
CDR3 protein: CASSRLLAGGSPDTQYF

clone size: .
V gene: TRBV5-1
CDR3 protein: CASSLNSIGRGLAGGEQYF

clone size: .
V gene: TRBV7-2
CDR3 protein: CASSVLTNYGYTF

clone size: .
V gene: TRBV7-8
CDR3 protein: CASSPDRGSREQYF

clone size: .
V gene: TRBV3-1
CDR3 protein: CASSSHRVGNTEAFF

clone size: .
V gene: TRBV25-1
CDR3 protein: CATLRVGYGYTF

clone size: .
V gene: TRBV25-1
CDR3 protein: CASSATSGGASETQYF

clone size: many
V gene: TRBV29-1
CDR3 protein: CSVPGVGEKLFF

clone size: .
V gene: TRBV29-1
CDR3 protein: CSVAVTGGSYNEQFF

clone size: .
V gene: TRBV7-9
CDR3 protein: CASSLDGIYGYTF

clone size: few
V gene: TRBV3-1
CDR3 protein: CASSRAILYTF

clone size: few
V gene: TRBV7-9
CDR3 protein: CASSLGTDPSEQYF

clone size: .
V gene: TRBV11-2
CDR3 protein: CASSRSASGSWDTQYF

clone size: .
V gene: TRBV7-6
CDR3 protein: CASSPGLAGGRDKNIQYF

clone size: few
V gene: TRBV20-1
CDR3 protein: CSARDARKGGANEQFF

clone size: .
V gene: TRBV18
CDR3 protein: CASSPEAPNYGYTF

clone size: .
V gene: TRBV28
CDR3 protein: CASSTHRNQYF

clone size: .
V gene: TRBV4-1
CDR3 protein: CASGSGTIGYGYTF

clone size: .
V gene: TRBV12-3/TRBV12-4
CDR3 protein: CASILGGLSIAANVLTF

clone size: .
V gene: TRBV20-1
CDR3 protein: CSAIKQGGTYEQYF

clone size: few
V gene: TRBV7-2
CDR3 protein: CASSWRTGANEKLFF

clone size: few
V gene: TRBV29-1
CDR3 protein: CSVDQRTSQTEAFF

clone size: .
V gene: TRBV7-2
CDR3 protein: CAKWVTQHF

clone size: few
V gene: TRBV20-1
CDR3 protein: CSARHAGTGIYEQYF

clone size: .
V gene: TRBV10-3
CDR3 protein: CAISEGDEKLFF

clone size: .
V gene: TRBV18
CDR3 protein: CASSPFGFTEAFF

clone size: .
V gene: TRBV6-2/TRBV6-3
CDR3 protein: CASTSGQVDTEAFF